This T cell receptor (beta chain) appears in the sequencing data of a study of early T cells in non-severe SARS-CoV-2 infection. Tagging with unique molecular identifiers was applied to individual cDNA molecules. Using its own MiXCR run on the 5' RACE reads, TCRdb lists one record per CDR3 protein. This table holds about 90,000 distinct CDR3 sequences, more than 10% found once. On this clonotype: What it binds is not known.

Study-wide findings and caveats: Anti-spike CD8 responses were favored by VDJdb matching, which missed private and CD4 specificities.

This specimen was whole blood, taken at baseline. This receptor was obtained from an adult who was a healthcare worker with PCR-confirmed SARS-CoV-2 infection or an uninfected control (not recorded which).

CDR3 in DNA: TGTGCCAGCTCCCCTACTACCACCGGGAATGAGCAGTTCTTC. Amino acids: CASSPTTTGNEQFF. V and J are TRBV6-4 and TRBJ2-1; D remains unclear. The germline gives CDR1 MRHNA, CDR2 SNTAGT. Between the trimmed V and J ends, which lost 8 bases and 7 bases, there was a span of 18 bases. The CDR3 has 14 residues.